This is a list of T cell receptor beta chains from one sample in a study of CD8 T cells in ankylosing spondylitis. One entry per CDR3 protein, called by TCRdb with MiXCR from the 5' RACE reads. The sample holds some 840,000 distinct CDR3 sequences, roughly 12% seen once. Material for sequencing was blood, either unsorted or a sorted T cell fraction (not recorded which). The receptors shown here come from a male donor with ankylosing spondylitis. The CDR3 runs from the conserved cysteine through the conserved F or W. Each record gives: clone size, V gene, J gene, D gene, CDR3 DNA, CDR3 protein. A D gene is named only where the DNA matches it firmly. Clone size, where shown, is once, few, many, or a class for clones that have expanded.

clone_size: few; v_call: TRBV20-1; j_call: TRBJ1-4; d_call: .; cdr3_nt: TGCTCTTTGGGACGTGCAACTAATGAAAAACTGTTTTTT; cdr3_aa: CSLGRATNEKLFF
clone_size: few; v_call: TRBV20-1; j_call: TRBJ2-7; d_call: .; cdr3_nt: TGCAGTGCTAGAGATTGGAGTGGCTCCGACGAGCAGTACTTC; cdr3_aa: CSARDWSGSDEQYF
clone_size: .; v_call: TRBV20-1; j_call: TRBJ1-6; d_call: .; cdr3_nt: TGCAGTGCTAGAGGCGGGAGGCCTTCACCCCTCCACTTT; cdr3_aa: CSARGGRPSPLHF
clone_size: few; v_call: TRBV20-1; j_call: TRBJ2-3; d_call: TRBD1; cdr3_nt: TGCAGTGCTGGAACAGGGGGCTGGGCAGATACGCAGTATTTT; cdr3_aa: CSAGTGGWADTQYF
clone_size: few; v_call: TRBV15; j_call: TRBJ1-5; d_call: .; cdr3_nt: TGTGCCACCAGCAGAGGAGGAAAACAGGGAATGAGCTGGAATCAGCCCCAGCATTTT; cdr3_aa: CATSRGGKQGMSWNQPQHF
clone_size: .; v_call: TRBV20-1; j_call: TRBJ2-7; d_call: .; cdr3_nt: TGCTGTGCTCCAATTAATTTTCGGACAGAAGCCTACGAGCAGTACTTC; cdr3_aa: CCAPINFRTEAYEQYF
clone_size: many; v_call: TRBV20-1; j_call: TRBJ2-3; d_call: .; cdr3_nt: TGCAGTGCTAGTAATGGGGGCCCCACAGATACGCAGTATTTT; cdr3_aa: CSASNGGPTDTQYF
clone_size: .; v_call: TRBV20-1; j_call: TRBJ2-6; d_call: .; cdr3_nt: TGCAGTGCTAGAGACCCCCTCGGGGGCGGCTCTGGGGCCAACGTCCTGACTTTC; cdr3_aa: CSARDPLGGGSGANVLTF
clone_size: many; v_call: TRBV7-2; j_call: TRBJ1-1; d_call: .; cdr3_nt: TGTGCCAGCAGCTTTGTAGGAGACACTGAAGCTTTCTTT; cdr3_aa: CASSFVGDTEAFF
clone_size: .; v_call: TRBV4-2; j_call: TRBJ2-1; d_call: TRBD2; cdr3_nt: TGTGCCAGCAGCCAAGGGACTAGCGGGGGCCGTCCTTACAATGAGCAGTTCTTC; cdr3_aa: CASSQGTSGGRPYNEQFF
clone_size: .; v_call: TRBV4-2; j_call: TRBJ1-4; d_call: TRBD1; cdr3_nt: TGTGCCAGCAGCCAAGGGACAGGTGGGAATGAAAAACTGTTTTTT; cdr3_aa: CASSQGTGGNEKLFF
clone_size: .; v_call: TRBV5-1; j_call: TRBJ2-1; d_call: TRBD2; cdr3_nt: TGCGCCAGCAGCTTGGCCGGCCTAGCGGGAGCAAATGAGCAGTTCTTC; cdr3_aa: CASSLAGLAGANEQFF
clone_size: .; v_call: TRBV3-1; j_call: TRBJ2-3; d_call: .; cdr3_nt: TGTGCCAGCAGCCAAGGGACACCAGATACGCAGTATTTT; cdr3_aa: CASSQGTPDTQYF
clone_size: .; v_call: TRBV9; j_call: TRBJ2-5; d_call: .; cdr3_nt: TGTGCCAGCAGCGTAGGTGGAGGTGTGGGAGAGACCCAGTACTTC; cdr3_aa: CASSVGGGVGETQYF
clone_size: few; v_call: TRBV15; j_call: TRBJ2-6; d_call: .; cdr3_nt: TGTGCCACCAGCAGAGGTGGATTTCCGGGGGCCAACGTCCTGACTTTC; cdr3_aa: CATSRGGFPGANVLTF
clone_size: few; v_call: TRBV7-3; j_call: TRBJ2-1; d_call: TRBD2; cdr3_nt: TGTGCCAGCAGCGTCATTAGCGGGGGCTACAATGAGCAGTTCTTC; cdr3_aa: CASSVISGGYNEQFF
clone_size: .; v_call: TRBV7-2; j_call: TRBJ1-6; d_call: .; cdr3_nt: TGTGCCAGCAGCTTGGGGGGTAAGGCCCTCCACTTT; cdr3_aa: CASSLGGKALHF
clone_size: many; v_call: TRBV4-3; j_call: TRBJ1-4; d_call: TRBD1; cdr3_nt: TGCGCCAGCAGCCAAGAACTATCCGGGACAGGTGGCGAAAAACTGTTTTTT; cdr3_aa: CASSQELSGTGGEKLFF
clone_size: .; v_call: TRBV20-1; j_call: TRBJ2-2; d_call: .; cdr3_nt: TGCAGTGCTAGAGATATTAGACTAGGAGGCACCGGGGAGCTGTTTTTT; cdr3_aa: CSARDIRLGGTGELFF
clone_size: few; v_call: TRBV4-3; j_call: TRBJ2-5; d_call: .; cdr3_nt: TGCGCCAGCAGCCAGGGTGGCTTGGGCGGGGAGACCCAGTACTTC; cdr3_aa: CASSQGGLGGETQYF
clone_size: .; v_call: TRBV7-6; j_call: TRBJ2-5; d_call: TRBD2; cdr3_nt: TGTGCCAGCATCCGGGGGGTGGGGGAAGAGACCCAGTACTTC; cdr3_aa: CASIRGVGEETQYF
clone_size: .; v_call: TRBV20-1; j_call: TRBJ1-2; d_call: .; cdr3_nt: TGCAGTGCTAGGGACACCCTCCCTAACTATGGCTACACCTTC; cdr3_aa: CSARDTLPNYGYTF
clone_size: few; v_call: TRBV24-1; j_call: TRBJ2-1; d_call: TRBD1; cdr3_nt: TGTGCCACCAGTGACCCCACAGGGGATCATGAGCAGTTCTTC; cdr3_aa: CATSDPTGDHEQFF
clone_size: many; v_call: TRBV7-2; j_call: TRBJ2-7; d_call: TRBD2; cdr3_nt: TGTGCCAGCAGCCCCTATCGCGGGAGGGCCAATTACTTC; cdr3_aa: CASSPYRGRANYF
clone_size: many; v_call: TRBV29-1; j_call: TRBJ2-3; d_call: .; cdr3_nt: TGCAGCGTCCTCGGGACCAAAGATTCAGATACGCAGTATTTT; cdr3_aa: CSVLGTKDSDTQYF
clone_size: .; v_call: TRBV5-1; j_call: TRBJ1-2; d_call: .; cdr3_nt: TGCGCCAGCAGCTTGGGACAATTTGGAGTTGGCTACACCTTC; cdr3_aa: CASSLGQFGVGYTF
clone_size: many; v_call: TRBV20-1; j_call: TRBJ2-5; d_call: .; cdr3_nt: TGCAAGACTCTAGACCAAGAGACCCAGTACTTC; cdr3_aa: CKTLDQETQYF
clone_size: few; v_call: TRBV4-3; j_call: TRBJ2-1; d_call: TRBD2; cdr3_nt: TGCGCCAGCAGCCAAGAAGGGACTAGGGACTTTCATGAGCAGTTCTTC; cdr3_aa: CASSQEGTRDFHEQFF
clone_size: .; v_call: TRBV11-2; j_call: TRBJ2-1; d_call: TRBD1; cdr3_nt: TGTGCCAGCAGCCGAATCCGCCGGGACAGGGGCAATCCCTACAATGAGCAGTTCTTC; cdr3_aa: CASSRIRRDRGNPYNEQFF
clone_size: few; v_call: TRBV4-1; j_call: TRBJ2-7; d_call: .; cdr3_nt: TGCGCCAGCAGCCCTAAGGCCCCGGGGGTGGGTCGGAACGAGCAGTACTTC; cdr3_aa: CASSPKAPGVGRNEQYF
clone_size: few; v_call: TRBV5-1; j_call: TRBJ1-1; d_call: .; cdr3_nt: TGCGCCAGCAGCTGGACAAGGGCGGACACTGAAGCTTTCTTT; cdr3_aa: CASSWTRADTEAFF
clone_size: many; v_call: TRBV12-3/TRBV12-4; j_call: TRBJ2-4; d_call: .; cdr3_nt: TGTGCCAGCAGTCCCAGACAGCTAGCCAAAAACATTCAGTACTTC; cdr3_aa: CASSPRQLAKNIQYF
clone_size: many; v_call: TRBV10-3; j_call: TRBJ2-7; d_call: .; cdr3_nt: TGTGCCATCAAGTCATCGATGGGGCAGATCCTACCTTACGAGCAGTACTTC; cdr3_aa: CAIKSSMGQILPYEQYF
clone_size: few; v_call: TRBV20-1; j_call: TRBJ2-1; d_call: TRBD2; cdr3_nt: TGCAGTGCCAACGGGGCTAGCGGCCAGTACAATGAGCAGTTCTTC; cdr3_aa: CSANGASGQYNEQFF
clone_size: many; v_call: TRBV12-3/TRBV12-4; j_call: TRBJ2-1; d_call: TRBD1; cdr3_nt: TGTGCCAGCAGCGACAGGGATAAGCGCAATGAGCAGTTCTTC; cdr3_aa: CASSDRDKRNEQFF
clone_size: .; v_call: TRBV6-2/TRBV6-3; j_call: TRBJ2-1; d_call: .; cdr3_nt: TGTGCCAGCAGTTACCTAGATAGCTCCTACAATGAGCAGTTCTTC; cdr3_aa: CASSYLDSSYNEQFF
clone_size: once; v_call: TRBV5-1; j_call: TRBJ2-7; d_call: .; cdr3_nt: TGCGCCAGCAGCTTGATGGGGAGACGATCCTACGAGCAGTACTTC; cdr3_aa: CASSLMGRRSYEQYF
clone_size: .; v_call: TRBV20-1; j_call: TRBJ2-7; d_call: .; cdr3_nt: TGCAGTGCTCTAGACGGTTCGGTGAGCGGTGCCTACGAGCAGTACTTC; cdr3_aa: CSALDGSVSGAYEQYF
clone_size: .; v_call: TRBV20-1; j_call: TRBJ1-2; d_call: .; cdr3_nt: TGCAGTGCTAAACCTCTCGCCGGGGTCTATGGCTACACCTTC; cdr3_aa: CSAKPLAGVYGYTF
clone_size: few; v_call: TRBV20-1; j_call: TRBJ1-2; d_call: .; cdr3_nt: TGCAGTGCTAGTGTCGGACGGGAAGGCTACACCTTC; cdr3_aa: CSASVGREGYTF
clone_size: few; v_call: TRBV15; j_call: TRBJ2-1; d_call: TRBD2; cdr3_nt: TGTGCCACCAGCAGAGAGTCAGCGGGGAGGAATGAGCAGTTCTTC; cdr3_aa: CATSRESAGRNEQFF
clone_size: few; v_call: TRBV18; j_call: TRBJ2-2; d_call: TRBD1; cdr3_nt: TGTGCCAGCTCGGGACAGGTTGTCACCGGGGAGCTGTTTTTT; cdr3_aa: CASSGQVVTGELFF
clone_size: many; v_call: TRBV14; j_call: TRBJ1-4; d_call: .; cdr3_nt: TGTGCCAGCAGCCAGAACCTCGAAGAAAAACTGTTTTTT; cdr3_aa: CASSQNLEEKLFF
clone_size: few; v_call: TRBV7-9; j_call: TRBJ2-1; d_call: .; cdr3_nt: TGTGCCAGCAGCTCTTCGGGTACTACTTTTGGGCAGTTCTTC; cdr3_aa: CASSSSGTTFGQFF
clone_size: many; v_call: TRBV5-1; j_call: TRBJ2-2; d_call: .; cdr3_nt: TGCGCCAGCAGTGAGGGAAACACCGGGGAGCTGTTTTTT; cdr3_aa: CASSEGNTGELFF
clone_size: .; v_call: TRBV6-2/TRBV6-3; j_call: TRBJ2-1; d_call: TRBD1; cdr3_nt: TGTGCCAGCAGTCGGACAGGGGTTACTTACAATGAGCAGTTCTTC; cdr3_aa: CASSRTGVTYNEQFF
clone_size: few; v_call: TRBV6-2/TRBV6-3; j_call: TRBJ2-3; d_call: TRBD2; cdr3_nt: TGTGCCAGCAGATTAGCGGGGTTTAGCACAGATACGCAGTATTTT; cdr3_aa: CASRLAGFSTDTQYF
clone_size: many; v_call: TRBV7-2; j_call: TRBJ2-3; d_call: .; cdr3_nt: TGTGCCAGCAGCTTAGGGACTTGGCAAGATACGCAGTATTTT; cdr3_aa: CASSLGTWQDTQYF
clone_size: few; v_call: TRBV28; j_call: TRBJ2-7; d_call: .; cdr3_nt: TGTGCCAGCAGTTTATCCTCCCGATGGAACGAGCAGTACTTC; cdr3_aa: CASSLSSRWNEQYF
clone_size: .; v_call: TRBV20-1; j_call: TRBJ2-5; d_call: .; cdr3_nt: TGCAGTGCGGAACCTGGGCAGATCCAAGAGACCCAGTACTTC; cdr3_aa: CSAEPGQIQETQYF
clone_size: .; v_call: TRBV4-3; j_call: TRBJ1-1; d_call: .; cdr3_nt: TGCGCCAGCAGCCAGGGGGCCGACAGTGGAGCTTTCTTT; cdr3_aa: CASSQGADSGAFF
clone_size: many; v_call: TRBV29-1; j_call: TRBJ1-2; d_call: .; cdr3_nt: TGCAGCGTTGTGGCCGGGACCTATGGCTACACCTTC; cdr3_aa: CSVVAGTYGYTF
clone_size: .; v_call: TRBV29-1; j_call: TRBJ1-5; d_call: .; cdr3_nt: TGCAGCGTGGTGGACGGCTACAATCAGCCCCAGCATTTT; cdr3_aa: CSVVDGYNQPQHF
clone_size: few; v_call: TRBV4-2; j_call: TRBJ1-1; d_call: .; cdr3_nt: TGTGCCAGCAGCCAAGTATCAGGGGTAGCTGAAGCTTTCTTT; cdr3_aa: CASSQVSGVAEAFF
clone_size: many; v_call: TRBV7-9; j_call: TRBJ2-7; d_call: TRBD2; cdr3_nt: TGTGCCAGCAGCCCGGGGACTAGCGGAATCTCCTACGAGCAGTACTTC; cdr3_aa: CASSPGTSGISYEQYF